The sequence of this TCR beta chain was determined in a study of T-cell memory formation after mild COVID-19. Study findings and constraints: Contracting CD4+ clones were located mainly in CM and EM, and CD8+ clones in EMRA. A second wave of clones peaked on day 37, and their SARS-CoV-2 specificity went unconfirmed.

From 5'RACE with constant-segment primers came TCR alpha and TCR beta cDNA libraries that carried sample barcodes and UMIs. From the 5' RACE reads, TCRdb called clonotypes with MiXCR, one entry per CDR3 protein. The sample holds hundreds of thousands of distinct CDR3 sequences, nearly 25% seen once. On this clonotype itself: The target antigen is unknown.

This clonotype was obtained from an adult woman who had mild COVID-19 (a few samples of this study predate the infection). Cell type and time point are not known. Material: PBMCs or a T cell subset sorted from them (not recorded which).

The CDR3 bases are TGTGCCAGCAGCTTACCAGGGACCTACGAGCAGTACTTC. Its translation is CASSLPGTYEQYF. This rearrangement joins TRBV7-9 to TRBJ2-7; D might be TRBD1 (5 bases). The germline gives CDR1 SEHNR, CDR2 FQNEAQ (reference sequence). The CDR3 has 13 residues. Between the trimmed V and J ends, which lost 2 bases and 2 bases, there was a span of 7 bases.